This TCR beta chain comes out of a study of CD8 T cells in Susac syndrome. Study-level points and caveats: The CD4+ T cell repertoire of patients with Susac syndrome showed no detectable clonal expansion.

With random hexamers, reverse transcription was performed on 0.5 to 1 ug of RNA. TCR beta CDR3 was amplified by immunoSEQ covering 54 Vbeta and 13 Jbeta. TCRdb analysed the immunoSEQ multiplex PCR reads with MiXCR anew, one entry per CDR3 protein. The table lists some 160,000 distinct CDR3 sequences, 90% to 95% of them singletons. Counting both end residues, the CDR3 totals 15 amino acids. In the case of this clonotype: Its antigen is currently unknown. It is unclear where the CDR3 begins or ends on the DNA, so no DNA is shown, and the CDR3 is as TCRdb lists it.

The V call is TRBV12-3 or TRBV12-4, the J call TRBJ1-1; the table gives TRBD1 as D, unverified against the DNA. The sequence was obtained from a human donor with Susac syndrome. The sequencing input was CD4+ T cells from PBMCs. CDR3 loop: CASSSSTALNTEAFF.